This TCR beta chain was captured in a study of blood T cell repertoires in COVID-19. In the study overall: COVID-19 samples collected from the United States, Italy and Spain covered acute and convalescent phases.

Only in-frame clones appear in the TCRdb table, and some are missing; sequencing was by immunoSEQ multiplex PCR. The table includes 270,000 or so clones, about nine tenths detected once. Germline loops: CDR1 SGHTA, CDR2 FQGNSA. V was pared by 1 base and J by 8 bases, with 12 bases between. The CDR3 loop spans 13 amino acids. Individuals drawn from approximately 22 US areas were about 18 to 100 years old. Participants reported their clinical history, and cohort assignment relied on those reports. Sequenced: PBMCs or T cells enriched from blood (not recorded which). This chain connects TRBV7-2 to TRBJ2-7; D gene ambiguous. The sequence came from a woman aged 30 to 39 with acute COVID-19. The CDR3 region has the DNA TGTGCCAGCAGCTTAGGTTCTAGTGAAAAGCAGTACTTC. This gives the protein CASSLGSSEKQYF.